This T cell receptor beta chain comes out of a study of T-cell memory formation after mild COVID-19 (dated by TCRdb to the early 2020s). Broadly, across the study: TCR sequence clusters from the two donors were found to be largely donor specific. Two young, previously healthy adult volunteers made up the cohort, one male and one female. In a couple of donors, T-cell clones that expanded and contracted after mild COVID-19 were tracked by sequencing TCRalpha and TCRbeta repertoires over time. Study-wide conclusions, independent of this receptor: Clones that contracted from day 15 to 85 showed balanced CD4/CD8 phenotypes, whereas a second wave of clones that expanded from day 15 to 37 leaned towards CD4+. SARS-CoV-2 specificity of the second-wave clones peaking on day 37 was not confirmed. Contracting CD4+ clones appeared mostly in the CM and EM memory subsets, whereas CD8+ clones were enriched in EMRA. The detection of some responding clones in pre-infection memory suggests that pre-existing cross-reactive memory T cells joined the SARS-CoV-2 response. The study covered only a couple of mild cases, and larger cohorts including severe cases with pre-infection samples were considered necessary.

Including the terminal cysteine and phenylalanine, the CDR3 comprises 16 residues. Only CDR3 DNA is held: 48 bases, read in frame from base 1. Trimming removed 6 bases from V and 8 bases from J; the gene matches leave 12 bases unexplained. The germline V gene yields MGHRA for CDR1 and YSYEKL for CDR2. Ficoll-Paque density gradient centrifugation was the method used to isolate PBMCs. As regards this clonotype: The clone's antigen remains unknown. The sample holds no much larger clone one base away, and base qualities are not on file.

The reads were generated on an Illumina NovaSeq 6000. TCRalpha and TCRbeta cDNA libraries were constructed by 5'RACE with constant-segment primers, with sample barcodes and unique molecular identifiers being introduced. Trizol reagent was used to extract RNA from every sample. Libraries were amplified in two PCR steps, with a second sample barcode and Illumina TruSeq adapters added in the second step. Sequencing of libraries was performed on an Illumina NovaSeq with 2 x 150 bp paired-end reads. The original methods were these. The reads were demultiplexed and collapsed into UMI-guided consensus sequences using migec v1.2.7. Using mixcr v2.1.11, UMI consensuses were aligned to TRA and TRB V and J templates and then assembled into clonotypes. A clonotype was counted as expanded or contracted only if both edgeR and NoisET called the change significant, with noise models trained on biological replicates. For edgeR calls, the thresholds were a false discovery rate-adjusted p below 0.01 and a log2 fold-change of 1. As an exploratory analysis of dynamics, PCA with hierarchical clustering was applied to max-normalized trajectories of the 1000 most abundant clonotypes. The CD4 or CD8 phenotype of responding clones was assigned using the separately sequenced CD4+ and CD8+ repertoires. TCRdb trimmed public reads at Q25 via fastp, called clones via MiXCR and kept in-frame beta chains. For every CDR3 protein sequence, its rows merge into one entry that carries the most common genes and DNA. What appears here as the V and J calls and clone size reflects TCRdb's work, not the paper's. The sample table shows roughly 100,000 distinct CDR3 sequences, and about 15% are seen once. The ten largest clones capture roughly two fifths of the sample.

The chain employs TRBV4-1 and TRBJ1-6; TRBD1 matches 8 bases in the middle. The source of this sequence is a man between 18 and 35 years old who had mild COVID-19 (a few samples of this study predate the infection). The sample titles of this study are shuffled in the database, so cell type and time point are left out; the donor was told from shared clones. The sample consisted of PBMCs or a T cell subset sorted from them (not recorded which). The CDR3 loop reads CASRPIGQGGDSPLHF. The nucleotide sequence is TGCGCCAGCAGACCTATTGGACAGGGAGGGGATTCACCCCTCCACTTT.